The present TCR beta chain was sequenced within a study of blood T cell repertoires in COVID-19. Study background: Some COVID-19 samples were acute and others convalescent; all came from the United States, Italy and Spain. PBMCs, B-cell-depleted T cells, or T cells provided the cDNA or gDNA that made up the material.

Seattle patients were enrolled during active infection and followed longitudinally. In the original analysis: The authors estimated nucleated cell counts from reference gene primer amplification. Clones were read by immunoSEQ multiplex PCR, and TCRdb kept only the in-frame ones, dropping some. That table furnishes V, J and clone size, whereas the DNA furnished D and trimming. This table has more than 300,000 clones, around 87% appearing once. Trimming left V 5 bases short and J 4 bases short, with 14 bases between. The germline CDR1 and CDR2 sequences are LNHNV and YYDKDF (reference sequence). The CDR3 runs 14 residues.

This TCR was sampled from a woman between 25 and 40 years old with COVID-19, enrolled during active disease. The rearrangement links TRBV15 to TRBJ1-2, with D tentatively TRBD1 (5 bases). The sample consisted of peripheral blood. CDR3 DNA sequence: TGTGCCACCAGCGGAAAGACAGAGTTCTATGGCTACACCTTC. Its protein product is CATSGKTEFYGYTF. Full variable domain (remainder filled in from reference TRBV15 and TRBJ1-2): DAMVIQNPRYQVTQFGKPVTLSCSQTLNHNVMYWYQQKSSQAPKLLFHYYDKDFNNEADTPDNFQSRRPNTSFCFLDIRSPGLGDTAMYLCATSGKTEFYGYTFGSGTRLTVV.